The 21 T cell receptor beta chains below come from one sample, sequenced in a study of shared clonotypes between healthy human individuals. Sequencing used immunoSEQ multiplex PCR; TCRdb keeps in-frame clones, though not all of them. The sample contains some 1,100,000 clones, approximately 78% of which appear only once. Sample: memory CD4+ T cells from PBMCs. The sample's subset: CD45RA-negative fraction. The receptors shown here come from a man younger than 30 in good health. Some clones in this sample may be carry-over from other donors' samples.

This rearrangement joins TRBV5-1 to TRBJ2-7; D not resolved. The length of the CDR3 is 14 residues. CDR1 and CDR2 from the germline V gene are SGHRS and YFSETQ. Trimming removed 0 bases at V and 5 bases at J, with 12 bases between. The CDR3 region is CASSLAGRPDEQYF. In DNA, the CDR3 is TGCGCCAGCAGCTTGGCCGGCCGCCCAGACGAGCAGTACTTC.

The genes are TRBV11-2 and TRBJ2-7, with 10 bases fitting TRBD2. With 0 bases clipped from V and 3 bases from J, the junction kept 2 bases outside the gene matches. This CDR3 region has 15 residues. CDR1 is SGHAT, CDR2 FQNNGV, per germline. In DNA form, the CDR3 reads TGTGCCAGCAGCTTAGAAGCGGGGGGGTACTACGAGCAGTACTTC. Encoded protein: CASSLEAGGYYEQYF.

The V gene is TRBV2, the J gene TRBJ2-1, with TRBD2 matching 7 bases. Germline assignment: CDR1 SNHLY and CDR2 FYNNEI. The CDR3 consists of 14 residues. With V trimmed by 4 bases and J by 4 bases, 4 bases remained unmatched. CDR3 amino acids: CASSGAGAYNEQFF. CDR3 DNA sequence: TGTGCCAGCAGTGGGGCGGGAGCGTACAATGAGCAGTTCTTC.

This chain links TRBV6-1 with TRBJ1-5, with 8 bases matching TRBD1. Germline V gives CDR1 MNHNS, CDR2 SASEGT. There are 15 residues in the CDR3. The J segment lost 15 bases and the V segment lost 1 base, leaving 14 bases of the junction unmatched. CDR3 residues: CASSEGGAGGPLPHF. CDR3 DNA sequence: TGTGCCAGCAGTGAAGGGGGAGCAGGGGGCCCCCTTCCGCATTTT.

The V and J genes are TRBV28 and TRBJ1-1, with D perhaps TRBD1 (6 bases). The CDR3 covers 20 residues. In germline, CDR1 is MDHEN, CDR2 SYDVKM. The V and J ends lost 7 bases and 0 bases respectively, with 30 bases between them. As DNA, the CDR3 is TGTGCCAGCACCTTAAATGGGGCGAGGGGGAGAGGTTCAATGAACACTGAAGCTTTCTTT. It encodes CASTLNGARGRGSMNTEAFF.

Remarks on this clone: This specimen includes other DNA sequences encoding the same CDR3. The chain carries TRBV5-1 and TRBJ2-7, with no clear D. The CDR3 length is 14 residues. Germline assignment: CDR1 SGHRS and CDR2 YFSETQ. V was pared by 0 bases and J by 0 bases, with 7 bases between. Here the CDR3 reads CASSLDPSSYEQYF. Here the CDR3 DNA reads TGCGCCAGCAGCTTGGACCCCAGCTCCTACGAGCAGTACTTC.

The V and J genes are TRBV5-5 and TRBJ1-4; the match to TRBD1 covers 7 bases. V dropped 3 bases and J dropped 2; count of bases not matched to a gene: 7. CDR3 size: 16 residues. Germline loops: CDR1 SGHKS, CDR2 YYEKEE (reference sequence). CDR3 sequence: CASSSDRAATNEKLFF. For the CDR3, the DNA is TGTGCCAGCAGCTCCGACAGGGCGGCGACTAATGAAAAACTGTTTTTT.

The chain recombines TRBV4-1 with TRBJ1-4, with D unclear. Germline assignment: CDR1 MGHRA and CDR2 YSYEKL. V was shortened by 0 bases and J by 4 bases, with 9 bases between the two germline ends. This CDR3 region has 15 residues. The CDR3 loop is CASSQDWGVNEKLFF. The CDR3, as DNA: TGCGCCAGCAGCCAAGATTGGGGAGTTAATGAAAAACTGTTTTTT.

The chain is built from TRBV28 and TRBJ2-1, with 7 bases fitting TRBD2. Germline lookup yields CDR1 MDHEN and CDR2 SYDVKM. Unmatched junction bases numbered 14, after V lost 7 bases and J lost 8 bases. CDR3 length: 15 amino acids. In DNA, the CDR3 is TGTGCCAGCAAGGGGTTTCGGGCGGGAGAAGATGAGCAGTTCTTC. Translation: CASKGFRAGEDEQFF.

This clone was recorded once. The chain employs TRBV7-9 and TRBJ2-7; D is unresolved. This CDR3 comprises 15 residues. Germline loops: CDR1 SEHNR, CDR2 FQNEAQ (reference sequence). V shed 1 base and J shed 0 bases, with 10 bases lying between them. CDR3 nucleotide sequence: TGTGCCAGCAGCTTAGGCATTACCCACTCCTACGAGCAGTACTTC. Translating it yields CASSLGITHSYEQYF.

The rearrangement links TRBV5-8 to TRBJ2-7; 14 positions match TRBD2. Germline CDR1 is SGHTS and CDR2 is YDEGEE. The CDR3 covers 17 residues. Trimming removed 4 bases from V and 4 bases from J; junction bases left unmatched: 10. CDR3 protein: CASSRGGTSGSDYEQYF. The DNA for the CDR3 is TGTGCCAGCAGCAGGGGCGGGACTAGCGGGAGTGATTACGAGCAGTACTTC.

This chain connects TRBV6-1 to TRBJ2-1; the D call may be TRBD1 or TRBD2 (6 bases each). Trimming cost V 2 bases and J 4 bases, with 15 bases left between them. Per germline, CDR1 MNHNS and CDR2 SASEGT. The CDR3 length is 16 residues. CDR3 sequence reads: CASSEFGGLDYNEQFF. CDR3 coding DNA: TGTGCCAGCAGTGAATTTGGGGGGCTGGATTACAATGAGCAGTTCTTC.

V usage is TRBV18 and J usage is TRBJ1-5, with D unresolved. This CDR3 has 14 amino acids. With 2 bases removed from V and 4 bases from J, the gap between germline ends came to 9 bases. Germline V gene sequence: CDR1 KGHSH, CDR2 LQKENI. The CDR3 DNA reads as TGTGCCAGCTCACCAGGACTCGAAAATCAGCCCCAGCATTTT. Translation gives CASSPGLENQPQHF.

Note on this clone: Other DNA sequences in the same sample also yield this CDR3. CDR3 nucleotide sequence: TGTGCCAGCAGCCCCGGGACCTACAATGAGCAGTTCTTC. It codes for CASSPGTYNEQFF. The chain has TRBV6-6 and TRBJ2-1; a possible D gene is TRBD2 (5 bases). Trimming cost V 6 bases and J 2 bases, with 8 bases left between them. Germline CDR1 and CDR2: MNHNY and SVGAGI (reference sequence). CDR3 size: 13 residues.

A few counts support this clone. The chain has TRBV2 and TRBJ2-1; 7 nucleotides align to TRBD1. CDR1 is SNHLY and CDR2 is FYNNEI in the germline V gene. The CDR3 runs 15 residues. The ends lost 5 bases at V and 5 bases at J; junction bases unmatched: 9. The CDR3 sequence: CASSSNRGVNNEQFF. CDR3 nucleotides: TGTGCCAGCAGTTCCAACAGGGGCGTAAACAATGAGCAGTTCTTC.

The J gene is TRBJ2-2, the V gene TRBV5-1; D is uncertain. This CDR3 has 15 amino acids. Germline V gene lookup returns CDR1 SGHRS and CDR2 YFSETQ. V lost 1 base, J lost 1 base, and 8 bases lay in between. The CDR3 region is CASSLSLGNTGELFF. CDR3 in DNA: TGCGCCAGCAGCTTGAGTTTGGGGAACACCGGGGAGCTGTTTTTT.

The CDR3 sequence is CASSLWTSGREADTQYF. CDR3 DNA sequence: TGTGCCAGCAGTTTATGGACTAGCGGGAGGGAAGCAGATACGCAGTATTTT. J is TRBJ2-3 and V is TRBV28; 14 nucleotides line up with TRBD2. This CDR3 comprises 17 residues. Germline CDR1 is MDHEN and CDR2 is SYDVKM. V lost 0 bases and J lost 4; bases outside the gene matches: 3.

This clone was detected a few times. In the same sample, other DNA sequences code for this CDR3. This chain links TRBV7-3 with TRBJ2-1; TRBD2 is a possible D gene (5 bases). This CDR3 is 14 amino acids long. V shed 6 bases and J shed 2 bases, with 11 bases lying between them. The germline V gene has CDR1 SGHTA and CDR2 FQGTGA. The CDR3 DNA reads TGTGCCAGCAGTCCGCGGGCCACCTACAATGAGCAGTTCTTC. Protein: CASSPRATYNEQFF.

This rearrangement joins TRBV7-2 to TRBJ1-5; D uncertain. Germline CDR1 SGHTA, CDR2 FQGNSA. This CDR3 has 12 residues. Trimming took off 2 bases at V and 6 bases at J, with 5 bases between the two ends. The CDR3 bases are TGTGCCAGCAGCTTACTCTCTCAGCCCCAGCATTTT. Translating gives CASSLLSQPQHF.

This clone was found a few times. V is TRBV10-3 and J is TRBJ1-5, with TRBD1 as a possible D gene (5 bases). The CDR3 has 14 amino acids. Germline-derived CDR1 and CDR2 are ENHRY and SYGVKD. The ends were cut back, 4 bases at V and 2 bases at J, with 9 bases in the middle. The CDR3 DNA reads TGTGCCATCAGTGGACAGTTGGGCAATCAGCCCCAGCATTTT. Protein product: CAISGQLGNQPQHF.

The genes are TRBV7-9 and TRBJ2-1, with D possibly being TRBD1 or TRBD2 (5 bases each). Trimming pared 7 bases from V and 6 bases from J, leaving 22 bases between. The CDR3 extends over 16 amino acids. Germline assignment: CDR1 SEHNR and CDR2 FQNEAQ (reference sequence). The CDR3 sequence is CASTRFGGEITNEQFF. The DNA for the CDR3 is TGTGCCAGCACCCGGTTTGGGGGAGAAATCACCAATGAGCAGTTCTTC.